The T cell receptor (beta chain) described here comes from a study of CD8 T cells in ankylosing spondylitis. The TCR beta libraries were generated through quantitative 5'-RACE incorporating molecular barcodes. TCRdb independently ran MiXCR on the 5' RACE reads; one entry per CDR3 protein. The sample shows 250,000 to 300,000 distinct CDR3 sequences, 20% of them seen only once. V lost 8 bases and J lost 5, with 6 bases in between. Germline loops: CDR1 MNHNS, CDR2 SASEGT. The CDR3 contains 10 residues. This clonotype was observed a few times. Sequencing was performed on blood, either unsorted or a sorted T cell fraction (not recorded which). The chain combines TRBV6-1 with TRBJ2-5; the D is unclear. The sequence derives from a male donor with ankylosing spondylitis or in good health (not recorded which). CDR3 nucleotide sequence: TGTGCCAGCCTTGACGAGACCCAGTACTTC. Residues: CASLDETQYF.